The 4 T cell receptor beta chains below all came from one sample that was sequenced in a study of cytomegalovirus exposure and HLA in healthy donors. The PCR ran on 60 Vbeta and 13 Jbeta primers. Sequencing was performed with immunoSEQ multiplex PCR; in TCRdb, only in-frame clones are kept and a portion is missing. This specimen shows about 200,000 clones; the ten leading clones hold approximately 6.4%. Sequenced input: PBMCs. These receptors were taken from a man aged 30 to 45 in good health and CMV-seronegative.

The chain carries TRBV25-1 and TRBJ1-2; D gene unclear. Germline CDR1 is MGHDK and CDR2 is SYGVNS. The CDR3 loop spans 16 amino acids. V was pared by 3 bases and J by 4 bases, with 18 bases between. The CDR3 is CASSDRSGLPFYGYTF. DNA of the CDR3: TGTGCCAGCAGTGACCGTTCAGGATTGCCTTTCTATGGCTACACCTTC.

This chain uses TRBV19 with TRBJ2-7; the D gene is possibly TRBD2 (5 bases). The CDR3 runs to 11 residues. V lost 9 bases to trimming and J lost 4 bases, with 10 bases between them. Germline lookup yields CDR1 LNHDA and CDR2 SQIVND (reference sequence). This CDR3 reads CASGMGYEQYF. The CDR3 coding sequence is TGTGCCAGCGGGATGGGGTACGAGCAGTACTTC.

The chain carries TRBV7-2 and TRBJ2-5; D may be TRBD2 (5 bases). V dropped 3 bases and J dropped 2 bases, with 7 bases sitting between them. The germline gives CDR1 SGHTA, CDR2 FQGNSA. The CDR3 runs to 13 residues. CDR3 nucleotide sequence: TGTGCCAGCAGCTTCGGGAAACAAGAGACCCAGTACTTC. Translated: CASSFGKQETQYF. Combining the CDR3 with reference TRBV7-2 and TRBJ2-5 gives the whole variable domain GAGVSQSPSNKVTEKGKDVELRCDPISGHTALYWYRQSLGQGLEFLIYFQGNSAPDKSGLPSDRFSAERTGGSVSTLTIQRTQQEDSAVYLCASSFGKQETQYFGPGTRLLVL.

The chain couples TRBV11-2 to TRBJ2-5, with D tentatively TRBD2 (5 bases). Trimming took off 6 bases at V and 3 bases at J, with 14 bases between the two ends. The CDR3 contains 14 residues. CDR1 is SGHAT and CDR2 is FQNNGV in the germline V gene. CDR3 loop: CASSHNSGKETQYF. The CDR3 coding sequence is TGTGCCAGCAGTCATAACAGCGGAAAAGAGACCCAGTACTTC.